These 5 T cell receptor beta chains originate from one sample sequenced in a study of T cells in Graves' hyperthyroidism and ophthalmopathy. TCR beta CDR3 regions were amplified from RNA transcripts. When the TCR CDR3 underwent first-round RT-PCR, the HTBI primer set was used. Each CDR3 protein is one row after TCRdb ran MiXCR on the multiplex PCR reads. There are almost 600,000 distinct CDR3 sequences in the sample; about 45% occur only once, and approximately 7.5% lies in the top ten. The specimen sequenced was peripheral blood or thyroid tissue (not recorded which). The receptors originated from a woman aged 18-30 years with Graves' hyperthyroidism.

The chain employs TRBV7-2 and TRBJ1-2; unclear D gene. V lost 5 bases to trimming and J lost 8 bases, with 9 bases between them. The CDR3 is made up of 11 amino acids. The germline CDR1 and CDR2 sequences are SGHTA and FQGNSA. The CDR3 loop reads CASSPRTGYTF. The CDR3 nucleotides are TGTGCCAGCAGCCCCCGGACGGGCTACACCTTC.

On this clonotype: This may stem from a read error, because a much larger clone lies one nucleotide away. V and J are TRBV27 and TRBJ2-7; D uncertain. Per germline, CDR1 MNHEY and CDR2 SMNVEV (reference sequence). The CDR3 spans 12 residues. With 6 bases removed from V and 0 bases from J, the gap between germline ends came to 6 bases. The CDR3 DNA is TGTGCCAGCAGGGACCCCTCCTACGAGCAGTACTTC. This codes for CASRDPSYEQYF.

At least ten counts were recorded for this clonotype. The gene calls are TRBV27 and TRBJ1-4; 8 bases match TRBD1. V dropped 5 bases and J dropped 8; count of bases not matched to a gene: 4. CDR1 is MNHEY and CDR2 is SMNVEV in the germline V gene (reference sequence). The CDR3 contains 13 residues. CDR3 protein: CASSVQGGEKLFF. DNA for the CDR3: TGTGCCAGCAGTGTACAGGGGGGGGAAAAACTGTTTTTT.

Comments on this clonotype: An end of the junction differs from the germline gene, which may be a read error. The V gene is TRBV2, the J gene TRBJ2-2; 7 bases fit TRBD2. CDR3 size: 16 residues. The germline CDR1 and CDR2 sequences are SNHLY and FYNNEI. The CDR3 DNA sequence: TGTGCCACCAAGTTCGGTGGGAGGGCGAACACCGGGGAGCTGTCTTGG. Its translation: CATKFGGRANTGELSW.

The rearrangement joins TRBV7-6 to TRBJ1-2; maybe TRBD1 (6 bases). The CDR3 runs to 12 residues. V gave up 5 bases and J gave up 7 bases, with 11 bases separating them. The germline V gene encodes CDR1 SGHVS and CDR2 FNYEAQ. CDR3 sequence (DNA): TGTGCCAGCAGCAGGGGGGCCATTGGCTACACCTTC. This translates into CASSRGAIGYTF. The variable domain in full, with the rest retrieved from reference TRBV7-6 and TRBJ1-2, is GAGVSQSPRYKVTKRGQDVALRCDPISGHVSLYWYRQALGQGPEFLTYFNYEAQQDKSGLPNDRFSAERPEGSISTLTIQRTEQRDSAMYRCASSRGAIGYTFGSGTRLTVV.